This is a list of T cell receptor beta chains from one sample in a study of shared clonotypes between healthy human individuals. The protocol was immunoSEQ multiplex PCR, while the TCRdb copy is restricted to in-frame clones and leaves out a portion. The profile shows about 1,900,000 clones, over 85% of them singletons. The sample consisted of naive CD8+ T cells sorted from blood. These receptors originate from a man younger than 35 in good health. Both conserved end residues are part of each CDR3. D genes are given only for firm matches. Some rows mark clone size as missing; the rest say once, few, many or name a class of expanded clone.

CDR3nt: TGTGCCAGCAGCTTAGGGACTAGCAGCTACAATGAGCAGTTCTTC; CDR3aa: CASSLGTSSYNEQFF; v_gene: TRBV13; j_gene: TRBJ2-1; abundance: .; d_gene: TRBD2
CDR3nt: TGTGCCAGCAGACCCCGGACAGGACTAAACGAGCAGTACTTC; CDR3aa: CASRPRTGLNEQYF; v_gene: TRBV6-5; j_gene: TRBJ2-7; abundance: once; d_gene: .
CDR3nt: TGCGCCAGCAATGGAGGGGCACCCTCCTACGAGCAGTACTTC; CDR3aa: CASNGGAPSYEQYF; v_gene: TRBV4-1; j_gene: TRBJ2-7; abundance: .; d_gene: .
CDR3nt: TGCGCCAGCAGCCAAGACCGCACGACGGGGTCCACCGGGGAGCTGTTTTTT; CDR3aa: CASSQDRTTGSTGELFF; v_gene: TRBV4-3; j_gene: TRBJ2-2; abundance: .; d_gene: .
CDR3nt: TGTGCCAGCAGCTGGGACCAAGGCAATGAGCAGTTCTTC; CDR3aa: CASSWDQGNEQFF; v_gene: TRBV11-2; j_gene: TRBJ2-1; abundance: .; d_gene: .
CDR3nt: TGTGCCAGCAGCTTTCATAGCGAGCTAGCCAAAAACATTCAGTACTTC; CDR3aa: CASSFHSELAKNIQYF; v_gene: TRBV5-6; j_gene: TRBJ2-4; abundance: .; d_gene: .
CDR3nt: TGTGCCAGCAGTTCCTACAGGGCGGCCCCAGATACGCAGTATTTT; CDR3aa: CASSSYRAAPDTQYF; v_gene: TRBV6-5; j_gene: TRBJ2-3; abundance: .; d_gene: .
CDR3nt: TGTGCCAGCAGCTCCCCGCGGGGCGAAGAGACCCAGTACTTC; CDR3aa: CASSSPRGEETQYF; v_gene: TRBV11-1; j_gene: TRBJ2-5; abundance: .; d_gene: .
CDR3nt: TGTGCCAGCAGAAAGATCTCTGGGGCCAACGTCCTGACTTTC; CDR3aa: CASRKISGANVLTF; v_gene: TRBV27; j_gene: TRBJ2-6; abundance: .; d_gene: .
CDR3nt: TGCGCCAGCAGTGAATCGGTAAACACTGAAGCTTTCTTT; CDR3aa: CASSESVNTEAFF; v_gene: TRBV10-1; j_gene: TRBJ1-1; abundance: once; d_gene: .
CDR3nt: TGCGCCAGCAGCCAATTGACAGGGGGAGGCGGGGAGCTGTTTTTT; CDR3aa: CASSQLTGGGGELFF; v_gene: TRBV4-3; j_gene: TRBJ2-2; abundance: .; d_gene: TRBD1
CDR3nt: TGTGCCAGCAGCTTGGCCACTAGACTCTACAATGAGCAGTTCTTC; CDR3aa: CASSLATRLYNEQFF; v_gene: TRBV5-4; j_gene: TRBJ2-1; abundance: .; d_gene: .
CDR3nt: TGCAGCGTTGAATGGGCGGATCACTATGGCTACACCTTC; CDR3aa: CSVEWADHYGYTF; v_gene: TRBV29-1; j_gene: TRBJ1-2; abundance: .; d_gene: .
CDR3nt: TGTGCCAGCAGTTACAGCGGCAGCCTCTCGTCTGGCTACACCTTC; CDR3aa: CASSYSGSLSSGYTF; v_gene: TRBV6-5; j_gene: TRBJ1-2; abundance: .; d_gene: .
CDR3nt: TGTGCCAGCAGTGACAATTCACCCCTCCACTTT; CDR3aa: CASSDNSPLHF; v_gene: TRBV6-1; j_gene: TRBJ1-6; abundance: once; d_gene: .
CDR3nt: TGCGCCAGCAGCCCCAGCGATGGCTACGAGCAGTACTTC; CDR3aa: CASSPSDGYEQYF; v_gene: TRBV4-1; j_gene: TRBJ2-7; abundance: .; d_gene: .
CDR3nt: TGTGCCAGCAGCTACGACACATACTATGGCTACACCTTC; CDR3aa: CASSYDTYYGYTF; v_gene: TRBV2; j_gene: TRBJ1-2; abundance: .; d_gene: .
CDR3nt: TGTGCCAGCAGCGCTGACCCCCCGCCTGGCACCGGGGAGCTGTTTTTT; CDR3aa: CASSADPPPGTGELFF; v_gene: TRBV9; j_gene: TRBJ2-2; abundance: .; d_gene: .
CDR3nt: TGTGCCAGCAGTGACGGCAGGGATTACGGCTACACCTTC; CDR3aa: CASSDGRDYGYTF; v_gene: TRBV6-1; j_gene: TRBJ1-2; abundance: .; d_gene: .
CDR3nt: TGTGCCAGCAGCGATGAGGGACCGGAAGAGACCCAGTACTTC; CDR3aa: CASSDEGPEETQYF; v_gene: TRBV9; j_gene: TRBJ2-5; abundance: .; d_gene: .
CDR3nt: TGTGCCTGGGGAAACGGACAGGGGGTCACCTACGAGCAGTACTTC; CDR3aa: CAWGNGQGVTYEQYF; v_gene: TRBV30; j_gene: TRBJ2-7; abundance: .; d_gene: TRBD1
CDR3nt: TGTGCCAGCAGTTACTATTCAGGGGCGGCAGATACGCAGTATTTT; CDR3aa: CASSYYSGAADTQYF; v_gene: TRBV6-5; j_gene: TRBJ2-3; abundance: .; d_gene: .
CDR3nt: TGTGCCAGCAGTCGACAGACCGGGGAGCTGTTTTTT; CDR3aa: CASSRQTGELFF; v_gene: TRBV2; j_gene: TRBJ2-2; abundance: .; d_gene: .
CDR3nt: TGTGCCAGTAGTATAGATACTGACAGTGGGATCTACGAGCAGTACTTC; CDR3aa: CASSIDTDSGIYEQYF; v_gene: TRBV19; j_gene: TRBJ2-7; abundance: .; d_gene: .
CDR3nt: TGTGCCAGCACTGGAGGAGGGGAGAACGAGCAGTACTTC; CDR3aa: CASTGGGENEQYF; v_gene: TRBV7-9; j_gene: TRBJ2-7; abundance: .; d_gene: .
CDR3nt: TGTGCCAGCAGTTATCGGACTAACTATGGCTACACCTTC; CDR3aa: CASSYRTNYGYTF; v_gene: TRBV27; j_gene: TRBJ1-2; abundance: .; d_gene: .
CDR3nt: TGTGCCAGCAGCCTCGACTCGGAGAGGCCTAGCACAGATACGCAGTATTTT; CDR3aa: CASSLDSERPSTDTQYF; v_gene: TRBV2; j_gene: TRBJ2-3; abundance: .; d_gene: .
CDR3nt: TGTGCCTGGACCGAAAACAGGGGAGGGAGCAATCAGCCCCAGCATTTT; CDR3aa: CAWTENRGGSNQPQHF; v_gene: TRBV30; j_gene: TRBJ1-5; abundance: .; d_gene: TRBD1
CDR3nt: TGCGCCAGCCGTGGGTGGATGAGACTAGCGAGGATAGATACGCAGTATTTT; CDR3aa: CASRGWMRLARIDTQYF; v_gene: TRBV10-1; j_gene: TRBJ2-3; abundance: .; d_gene: TRBD2
CDR3nt: TGTGCCAGCAGGACTCGGACAGGGGAGAGTTTGAACACTGAAGCTTTCTTT; CDR3aa: CASRTRTGESLNTEAFF; v_gene: TRBV2; j_gene: TRBJ1-1; abundance: .; d_gene: TRBD1
CDR3nt: TGTGCCAGCACGAGCGTGGGGCGGGAGGGTAATAAGCAGTTCTTC; CDR3aa: CASTSVGREGNKQFF; v_gene: TRBV25-1; j_gene: TRBJ2-1; abundance: .; d_gene: TRBD2
CDR3nt: TGCAGCGTTGAAGATCACGGGGGCAACCCCTACGAGCAGTACTTC; CDR3aa: CSVEDHGGNPYEQYF; v_gene: TRBV29-1; j_gene: TRBJ2-7; abundance: once; d_gene: .
CDR3nt: TGTGCCAGTAGCTCCCCTTTTTTGGAGGGGGCATGGAGGGATCAGCCCCAGCATTTT; CDR3aa: CASSSPFLEGAWRDQPQHF; v_gene: TRBV19; j_gene: TRBJ1-5; abundance: .; d_gene: TRBD1
CDR3nt: TGTGCCAGCAGTTACACCCCTGGACAGCGGTACGAGCAGTACTTC; CDR3aa: CASSYTPGQRYEQYF; v_gene: TRBV6-5; j_gene: TRBJ2-7; abundance: .; d_gene: .
CDR3nt: TGTGCCAGCAGCCAAAGTCATAGCAATCAGCCCCAGCATTTT; CDR3aa: CASSQSHSNQPQHF; v_gene: TRBV4-2; j_gene: TRBJ1-5; abundance: .; d_gene: .
CDR3nt: TGCGCCAGCAGCCAAGATGGGACAAAAAAGCAGTTCTTC; CDR3aa: CASSQDGTKKQFF; v_gene: TRBV4-3; j_gene: TRBJ2-1; abundance: .; d_gene: .
CDR3nt: TGCAGCGTTGAAGTTCAAAATATCTCAGGGACCTCTGGAAACACCATATATTTT; CDR3aa: CSVEVQNISGTSGNTIYF; v_gene: TRBV29-1; j_gene: TRBJ1-3; abundance: .; d_gene: .
CDR3nt: TGTGCCAGCAGTGAATTGGGGACAGGGGGCTACGAGCAGTACTTC; CDR3aa: CASSELGTGGYEQYF; v_gene: TRBV6-1; j_gene: TRBJ2-7; abundance: .; d_gene: TRBD1
CDR3nt: TGCAGCGTTGAATTAGTAGCGGGGGAAGATACGCAGTATTTT; CDR3aa: CSVELVAGEDTQYF; v_gene: TRBV29-1; j_gene: TRBJ2-3; abundance: .; d_gene: TRBD2
CDR3nt: TGTGCCAGTGGGCCTGACACCGGGGAAAAACTGTTTTTT; CDR3aa: CASGPDTGEKLFF; v_gene: TRBV19; j_gene: TRBJ1-4; abundance: .; d_gene: .
CDR3nt: TGTGCCAGCAGTTTATTGGGATTAGGGCAAAATGAGCAGTTCTTC; CDR3aa: CASSLLGLGQNEQFF; v_gene: TRBV27; j_gene: TRBJ2-1; abundance: .; d_gene: .
CDR3nt: TGTGCCAGCAGTATACAGGGTACCTACGAGCAGTACTTC; CDR3aa: CASSIQGTYEQYF; v_gene: TRBV27; j_gene: TRBJ2-7; abundance: few; d_gene: .
CDR3nt: TGTGCCAGCAGTGATTGGGGGGCAAATGAGCAGTTCTTC; CDR3aa: CASSDWGANEQFF; v_gene: TRBV6-1; j_gene: TRBJ2-1; abundance: .; d_gene: .
CDR3nt: TGTGCCAGCAGCCCAGGTGTAGGTTCCTACAATGAGCAGTTCTTC; CDR3aa: CASSPGVGSYNEQFF; v_gene: TRBV7-3; j_gene: TRBJ2-1; abundance: .; d_gene: .
CDR3nt: TGTGCCAGCAGAAGAACAGGGGAGAAGGAGACCCAGTACTTC; CDR3aa: CASRRTGEKETQYF; v_gene: TRBV11-3; j_gene: TRBJ2-5; abundance: .; d_gene: TRBD1
CDR3nt: TGTGCCAGCAGCAAACCCGACAGGGAAGACACCGGGGAGCTGTTTTTT; CDR3aa: CASSKPDREDTGELFF; v_gene: TRBV21-1; j_gene: TRBJ2-2; abundance: .; d_gene: .
CDR3nt: TGTGCCAGCAGCAAACAGACTACGGTCGGGAGCTACACCTTC; CDR3aa: CASSKQTTVGSYTF; v_gene: TRBV28; j_gene: TRBJ1-2; abundance: .; d_gene: .
CDR3nt: TGCGCCAGCAGCACCCTGACGGGCTCCTACAATGAGCAGTTCTTC; CDR3aa: CASSTLTGSYNEQFF; v_gene: TRBV4-3; j_gene: TRBJ2-1; abundance: .; d_gene: .
CDR3nt: TGTGCCAGCAGCTTAGGAAGGGGGCAGAACTATGGCTACACCTTC; CDR3aa: CASSLGRGQNYGYTF; v_gene: TRBV13; j_gene: TRBJ1-2; abundance: once; d_gene: TRBD1
CDR3nt: TGTGCCAGCAGCCCCAACACCGGGGAGCTGTTTTTT; CDR3aa: CASSPNTGELFF; v_gene: TRBV7-9; j_gene: TRBJ2-2; abundance: few; d_gene: .
CDR3nt: TGTGCCAGCAGCCGGACAGGGGGCGCGTCAGATACGCAGTATTTT; CDR3aa: CASSRTGGASDTQYF; v_gene: TRBV6-5; j_gene: TRBJ2-3; abundance: .; d_gene: TRBD1
CDR3nt: TGTGCCAGCAGTTTCAGCGTCTATGGCTACACCTTC; CDR3aa: CASSFSVYGYTF; v_gene: TRBV28; j_gene: TRBJ1-2; abundance: .; d_gene: .
CDR3nt: TGTGCCAGCAGCGGAATCATAGACAATGAGCAGTTCTTC; CDR3aa: CASSGIIDNEQFF; v_gene: TRBV9; j_gene: TRBJ2-1; abundance: .; d_gene: .
CDR3nt: TGTGCCAGTAGCATCGGGGGTCCCGAAGCTTTCTTT; CDR3aa: CASSIGGPEAFF; v_gene: TRBV19; j_gene: TRBJ1-1; abundance: .; d_gene: .
CDR3nt: TGCGCCAGCAGCGCCGGATTCTCCTACGAGCAGTACTTC; CDR3aa: CASSAGFSYEQYF; v_gene: TRBV5-1; j_gene: TRBJ2-7; abundance: .; d_gene: .
CDR3nt: TGTGCCAGCAGCGTGATCGGACTAGCGGGGGCCACAGATACGCAGTATTTT; CDR3aa: CASSVIGLAGATDTQYF; v_gene: TRBV9; j_gene: TRBJ2-3; abundance: .; d_gene: TRBD2
CDR3nt: TGTGCCAGCAGCTTGGCCTACGACGGGACGAAAGATACGCAGTATTTT; CDR3aa: CASSLAYDGTKDTQYF; v_gene: TRBV5-6; j_gene: TRBJ2-3; abundance: once; d_gene: .
CDR3nt: TGTGCCAGCAGCTTGGGGACTAGCGGCCGGGGGCAGTTCTTC; CDR3aa: CASSLGTSGRGQFF; v_gene: TRBV7-2; j_gene: TRBJ2-1; abundance: .; d_gene: TRBD2
CDR3nt: TGTGCCAGCAGTTACTTTGGGCAGGGTAAATACGAGCAGTACTTC; CDR3aa: CASSYFGQGKYEQYF; v_gene: TRBV6-6; j_gene: TRBJ2-7; abundance: .; d_gene: .
CDR3nt: TGCGCCAGCAGTGAGTCCCCCGGTGACGAGCAGTACTTC; CDR3aa: CASSESPGDEQYF; v_gene: TRBV10-1; j_gene: TRBJ2-7; abundance: .; d_gene: .